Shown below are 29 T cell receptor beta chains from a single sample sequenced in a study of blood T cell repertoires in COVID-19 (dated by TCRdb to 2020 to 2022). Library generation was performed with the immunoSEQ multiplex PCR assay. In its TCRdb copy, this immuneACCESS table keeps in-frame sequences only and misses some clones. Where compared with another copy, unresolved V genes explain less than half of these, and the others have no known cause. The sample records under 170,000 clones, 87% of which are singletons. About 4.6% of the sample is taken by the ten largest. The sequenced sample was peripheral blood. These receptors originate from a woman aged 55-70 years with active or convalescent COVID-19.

CDR3 protein: CATSSGGARNEQFF. Written as DNA, the CDR3 is TGTGCCACCAGCAGCGGGGGGGCCAGGAATGAGCAGTTCTTC. The genes are TRBV15 and TRBJ2-1; 8 bases agree with TRBD2. This CDR3 comprises 14 residues. V gave up 3 bases and J gave up 7 bases; unmatched junction bases: 5. Looked up from germline, CDR1 is LNHNV and CDR2 is YYDKDF (reference sequence). Based on the CDR3 plus reference TRBV15 and TRBJ2-1, the full variable domain is DAMVIQNPRYQVTQFGKPVTLSCSQTLNHNVMYWYQQKSSQAPKLLFHYYDKDFNNEADTPDNFQSRRPNTSFCFLDIRSPGLGDTAMYLCATSSGGARNEQFFGPGTRLTVL.

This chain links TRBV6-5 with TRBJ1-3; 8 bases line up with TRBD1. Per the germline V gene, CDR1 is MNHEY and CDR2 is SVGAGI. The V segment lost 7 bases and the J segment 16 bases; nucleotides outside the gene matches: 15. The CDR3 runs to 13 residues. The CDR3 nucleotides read TGTGCCAGCATCGAATGGGGACAGGTTCACAGTTATTTT. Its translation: CASIEWGQVHSYF.

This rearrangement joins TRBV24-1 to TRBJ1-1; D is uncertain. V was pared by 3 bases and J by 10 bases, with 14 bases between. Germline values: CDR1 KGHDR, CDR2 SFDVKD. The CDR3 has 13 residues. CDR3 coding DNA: TGTGCCACCAGTGATACTGGAGGGTCGGGAGCTTTCTTT. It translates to CATSDTGGSGAFF.

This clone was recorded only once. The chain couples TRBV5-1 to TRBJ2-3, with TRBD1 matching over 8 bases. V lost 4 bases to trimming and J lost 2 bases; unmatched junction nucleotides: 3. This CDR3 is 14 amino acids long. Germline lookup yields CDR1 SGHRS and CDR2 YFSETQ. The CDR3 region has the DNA TGCGCCAGCAGCACGGGACAGGACACAGATACGCAGTATTTT. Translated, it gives CASSTGQDTDTQYF.

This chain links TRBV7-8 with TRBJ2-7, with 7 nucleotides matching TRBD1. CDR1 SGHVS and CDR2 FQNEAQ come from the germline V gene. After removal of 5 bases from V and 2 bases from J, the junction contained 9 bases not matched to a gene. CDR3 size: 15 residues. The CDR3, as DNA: TGTGCCAGCAGCCGCCCCCGGGACAGCCCCTACGAGCAGTACTTC. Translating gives CASSRPRDSPYEQYF.

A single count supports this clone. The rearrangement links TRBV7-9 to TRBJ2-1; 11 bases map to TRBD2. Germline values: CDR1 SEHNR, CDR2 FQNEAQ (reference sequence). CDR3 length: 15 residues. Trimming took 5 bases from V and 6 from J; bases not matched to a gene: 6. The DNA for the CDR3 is TGTGCCAGCAGCATCATAGCGGGGGGGCGCAATGAGCAGTTCTTC. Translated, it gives CASSIIAGGRNEQFF.

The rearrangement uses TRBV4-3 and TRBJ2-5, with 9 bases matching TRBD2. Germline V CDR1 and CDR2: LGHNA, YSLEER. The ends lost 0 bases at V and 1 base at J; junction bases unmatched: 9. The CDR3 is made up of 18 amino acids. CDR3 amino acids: CASSQDLAAGGRQETQYF. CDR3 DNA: TGCGCCAGCAGCCAAGACCTGGCGGCGGGGGGGCGCCAAGAGACCCAGTACTTC.

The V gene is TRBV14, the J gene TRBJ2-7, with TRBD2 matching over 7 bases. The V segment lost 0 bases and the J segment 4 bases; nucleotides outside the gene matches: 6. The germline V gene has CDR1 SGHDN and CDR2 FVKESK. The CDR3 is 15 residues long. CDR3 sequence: CASSQERRGIYEQYF. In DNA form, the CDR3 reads TGTGCCAGCAGCCAAGAACGGCGGGGGATTTACGAGCAGTACTTC.

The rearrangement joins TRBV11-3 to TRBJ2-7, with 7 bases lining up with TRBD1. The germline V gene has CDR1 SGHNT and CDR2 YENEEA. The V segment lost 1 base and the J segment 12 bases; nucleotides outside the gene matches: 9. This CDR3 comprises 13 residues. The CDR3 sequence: CASSLGSDRAMYF. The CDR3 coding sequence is TGTGCCAGCAGCTTAGGCTCAGACAGGGCAATGTACTTC. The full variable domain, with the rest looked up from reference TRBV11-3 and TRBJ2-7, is EAGVVQSPRYKIIEKKQPVAFWCNPISGHNTLYWYLQNLGQGPELLIRYENEEAVDDSQLPKDRFSAERLKGVDSTLKIQPAELGDSAVYLCASSLGSDRAMYFGPGTRLTVT.

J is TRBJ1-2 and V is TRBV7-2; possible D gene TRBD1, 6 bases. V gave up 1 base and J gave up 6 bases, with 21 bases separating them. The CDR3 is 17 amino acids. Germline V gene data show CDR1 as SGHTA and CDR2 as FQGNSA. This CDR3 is CASSLGGAGDWYHGYTF. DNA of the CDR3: TGTGCCAGCAGCTTAGGCGGAGCAGGGGATTGGTACCATGGCTACACCTTC.

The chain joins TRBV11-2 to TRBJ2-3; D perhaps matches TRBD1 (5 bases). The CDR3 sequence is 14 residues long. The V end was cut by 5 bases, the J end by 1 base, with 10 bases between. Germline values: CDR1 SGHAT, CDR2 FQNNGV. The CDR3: CASSRGSGTDTQYF. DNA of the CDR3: TGTGCCAGCAGCAGGGGCTCTGGCACAGATACGCAGTATTTT. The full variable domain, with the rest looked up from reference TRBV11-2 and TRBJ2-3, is EAGVAQSPRYKIIEKRQSVAFWCNPISGHATLYWYQQILGQGPKLLIQFQNNGVVDDSQLPKDRFSAERLKGVDSTLKIQPAKLEDSAVYLCASSRGSGTDTQYFGPGTRLTVL.

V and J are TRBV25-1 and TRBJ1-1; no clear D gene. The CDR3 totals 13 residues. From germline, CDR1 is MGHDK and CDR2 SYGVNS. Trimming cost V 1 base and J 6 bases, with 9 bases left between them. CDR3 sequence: CASSELGGAEAFF. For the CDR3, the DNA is TGTGCCAGCAGTGAATTAGGCGGGGCTGAAGCTTTCTTT.

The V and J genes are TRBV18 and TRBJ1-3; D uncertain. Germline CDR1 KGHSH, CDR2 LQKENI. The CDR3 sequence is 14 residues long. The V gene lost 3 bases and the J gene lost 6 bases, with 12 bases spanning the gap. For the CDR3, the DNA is TGTGCCAGCTCACCGTTCGAGAACTCAAACACCATATATTTT. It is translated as CASSPFENSNTIYF.

CDR3 loop: CASSSPGQGYNEQFF. Here the CDR3 DNA reads TGTGCCAGCAGCTCCCCCGGACAGGGCTACAATGAGCAGTTCTTC. V usage is TRBV7-2 and J usage is TRBJ2-1, with TRBD1 identical over 8 bases. The length of the CDR3 is 15 residues. Looked up from germline, CDR1 is SGHTA and CDR2 is FQGNSA. Germline trimming cut 4 bases from V and 3 bases from J; bases unmatched to any gene: 5.

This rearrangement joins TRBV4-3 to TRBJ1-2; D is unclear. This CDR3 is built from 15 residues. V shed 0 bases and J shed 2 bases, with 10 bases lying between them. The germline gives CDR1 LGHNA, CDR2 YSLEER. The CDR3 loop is CASSQEERQNYGYTF. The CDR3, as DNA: TGCGCCAGCAGCCAAGAAGAGCGGCAGAACTATGGCTACACCTTC.

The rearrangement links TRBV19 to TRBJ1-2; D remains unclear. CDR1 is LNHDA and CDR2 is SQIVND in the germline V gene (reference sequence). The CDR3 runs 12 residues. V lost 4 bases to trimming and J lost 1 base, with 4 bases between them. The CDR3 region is CASSTVNYGYTF. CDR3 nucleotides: TGTGCCAGTAGTACAGTTAACTATGGCTACACCTTC.

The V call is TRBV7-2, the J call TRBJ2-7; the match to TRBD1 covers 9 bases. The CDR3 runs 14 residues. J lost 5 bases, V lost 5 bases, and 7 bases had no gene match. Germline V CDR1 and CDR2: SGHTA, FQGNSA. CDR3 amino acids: CASSLGQGVHEQYF. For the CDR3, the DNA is TGTGCCAGCAGCCTGGGACAGGGAGTACACGAGCAGTACTTC.

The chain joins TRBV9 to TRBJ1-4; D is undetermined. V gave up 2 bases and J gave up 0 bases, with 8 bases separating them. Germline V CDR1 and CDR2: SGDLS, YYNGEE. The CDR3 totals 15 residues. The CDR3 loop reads CASSVSVSTNEKLFF. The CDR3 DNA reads TGTGCCAGCAGCGTCAGCGTTTCAACTAATGAAAAACTGTTTTTT.

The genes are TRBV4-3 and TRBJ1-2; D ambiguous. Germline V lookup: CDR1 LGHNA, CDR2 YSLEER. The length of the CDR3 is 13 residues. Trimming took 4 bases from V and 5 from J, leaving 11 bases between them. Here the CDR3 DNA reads TGCGCCAGCAGCCGCGGCGGCGATTATGGCTACACCTTC. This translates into CASSRGGDYGYTF.

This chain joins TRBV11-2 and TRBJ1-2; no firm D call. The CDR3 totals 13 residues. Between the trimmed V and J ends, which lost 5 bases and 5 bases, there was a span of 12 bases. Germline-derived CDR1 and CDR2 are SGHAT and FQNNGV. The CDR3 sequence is CASSESSGYGYTF. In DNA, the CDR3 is TGTGCCAGCAGCGAAAGCTCAGGATATGGCTACACCTTC.

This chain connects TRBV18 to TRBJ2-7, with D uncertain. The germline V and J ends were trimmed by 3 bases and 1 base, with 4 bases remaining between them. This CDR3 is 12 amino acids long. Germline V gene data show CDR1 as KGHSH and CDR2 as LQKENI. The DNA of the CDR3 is TGTGCCAGCTCACCTACTTCCTACGAGCAGTACTTC. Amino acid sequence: CASSPTSYEQYF. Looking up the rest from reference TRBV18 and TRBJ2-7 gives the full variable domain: NAGVMQNPRHLVRRRGQEARLRCSPMKGHSHVYWYRQLPEEGLKFMVYLQKENIIDESGMPKERFSAEFPKEGPSILRIQQVVRGDSAAYFCASSPTSYEQYFGPGTRLTVT.

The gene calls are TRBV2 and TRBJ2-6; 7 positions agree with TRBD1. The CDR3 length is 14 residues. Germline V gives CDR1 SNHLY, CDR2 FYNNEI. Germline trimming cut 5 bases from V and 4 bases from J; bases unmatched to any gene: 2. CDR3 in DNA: TGTGCCAGCAGTCCGGGACAGGGGGCCAACGTCCTGACTTTC. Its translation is CASSPGQGANVLTF.

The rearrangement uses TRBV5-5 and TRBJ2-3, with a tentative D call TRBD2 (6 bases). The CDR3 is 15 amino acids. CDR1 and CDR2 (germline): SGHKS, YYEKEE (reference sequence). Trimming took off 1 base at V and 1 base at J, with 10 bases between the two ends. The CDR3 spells CASSLSGVGTDTQYF. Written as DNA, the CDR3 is TGTGCCAGCAGCTTGTCGGGGGTTGGCACAGATACGCAGTATTTT.

CDR3 nucleotides: TGCGCCAGCAGCACTAGCGGGGGGTATGAGACCCAGTACTTC. Protein: CASSTSGGYETQYF. V usage is TRBV5-1 and J usage is TRBJ2-5; 12 bases fit TRBD2. The CDR3 sequence is 14 residues long. Trimming cost V 4 bases and J 5 bases; bases outside gene matches: 3. The germline V gene encodes CDR1 SGHRS and CDR2 YFSETQ.

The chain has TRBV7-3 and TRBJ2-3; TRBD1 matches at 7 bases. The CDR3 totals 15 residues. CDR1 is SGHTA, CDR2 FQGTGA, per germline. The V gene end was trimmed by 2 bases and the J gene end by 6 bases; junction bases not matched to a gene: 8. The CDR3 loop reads CASSLAAGGEDTQYF. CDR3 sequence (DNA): TGTGCCAGCAGCTTAGCGGCAGGGGGAGAGGATACGCAGTATTTT.

The CDR3 DNA reads as TGTGCCAGCAGTAACGCCCTTCGAGCCGGCTACACCTTC. It yields the protein CASSNALRAGYTF. The chain combines TRBV12-3 or TRBV12-4 with TRBJ1-2; no firm D call. CDR3 length: 13 amino acids. Trimming stripped 5 bases from V and 8 bases from J, with 15 bases between.

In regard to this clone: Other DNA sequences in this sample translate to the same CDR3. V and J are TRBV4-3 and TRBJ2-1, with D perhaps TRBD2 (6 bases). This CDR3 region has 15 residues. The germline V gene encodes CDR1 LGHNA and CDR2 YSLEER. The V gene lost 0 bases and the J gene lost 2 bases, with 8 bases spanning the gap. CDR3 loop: CASSQDGGTYNEQFF. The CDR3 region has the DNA TGCGCCAGCAGCCAAGACGGGGGAACCTACAATGAGCAGTTCTTC.

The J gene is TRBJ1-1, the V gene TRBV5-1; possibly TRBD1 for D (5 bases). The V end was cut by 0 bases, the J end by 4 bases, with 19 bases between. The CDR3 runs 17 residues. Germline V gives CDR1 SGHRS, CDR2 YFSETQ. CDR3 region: CASSLACDSQGCTEAFF. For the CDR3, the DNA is TGCGCCAGCAGCTTGGCTTGCGACAGTCAAGGGTGCACTGAAGCTTTCTTT.

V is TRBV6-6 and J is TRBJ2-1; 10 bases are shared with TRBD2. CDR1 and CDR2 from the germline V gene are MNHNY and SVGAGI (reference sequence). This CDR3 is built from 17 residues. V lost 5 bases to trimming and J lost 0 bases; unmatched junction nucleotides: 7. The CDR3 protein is CASSHTSGVFSYNEQFF. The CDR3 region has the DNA TGTGCCAGCAGTCATACTAGCGGGGTTTTCTCCTACAATGAGCAGTTCTTC.